This TCR beta chain was sequenced in a study of OX40 agonist ivuxolimab in advanced cancers. Assay: immunoSEQ multiplex PCR; the TCRdb copy retains only in-frame clones and omits some. The table records some 110,000 clones, around 93% of them present only once. Autoimmune disease history or systemic immunosuppression led to patient exclusion. The table lists this clone with a count of one. V trimming: 0 bases; J trimming: 5 bases; junction bases outside the gene matches: 5. Per germline, CDR1 MNHEY and CDR2 SVGAGI. There are 15 residues in the CDR3. The sequence was obtained from an adult with an advanced solid tumor such as melanoma, head and neck, liver or kidney cancer. The V call is TRBV6-5, the J call TRBJ2-7; 9 nucleotides line up with TRBD1. Sequenced material: CD4+ or CD8+ T cells sorted from blood, taken in a trial of the OX40 agonist ivuxolimab. The CDR3 protein is CASSYSGQGGNEQYF. The CDR3 DNA sequence: TGTGCCAGCAGTTACTCGGGACAGGGAGGTAACGAGCAGTACTTC.